This T cell receptor beta chain was captured in a study of cytomegalovirus exposure and HLA in healthy donors. Whole-study results and caveats: Reportedly, diagnosis of cytomegalovirus status by the classifier showed high specificity and sensitivity. Follow-up analysis found HLA locus-dependent TCR association rates, highest for DRB1 and lowest for HLA-C.

This clone was seen just once. Its antigen is not identified. CDR1 SGHAT and CDR2 FQNNGV come from the germline V gene. V trimming: 5 bases; J trimming: 8 bases; junction bases outside the gene matches: 2. The CDR3 is 11 residues long. PCR used 60 Vbeta primers and 13 Jbeta primers. Produced via immunoSEQ multiplex PCR; TCRdb's table is partial and in-frame only. This sample has 150,000 to 200,000 clones, with around 74% found just once. The receptor was derived from a female donor in good health and CMV-seronegative. Sequencing was carried out using PBMCs. The J gene is TRBJ1-1, the V gene TRBV11-2, with 7 bases aligning to TRBD1. CDR3 DNA sequence: TGTGCCAGCAGCCTCAGGGGGGAAGCTTTCTTT. This gives the protein CASSLRGEAFF.